These T cell receptor beta chains were read from a single sample in a study of cytomegalovirus exposure and HLA in healthy donors. Here immunoSEQ multiplex PCR was the method, and the copy in TCRdb shows in-frame clones only, minus some. The sample holds 130,000 or so clones, about 73% seen once. The specimen sequenced was PBMCs. The receptors were gathered from a woman aged 40 to 49 in good health and CMV-seronegative. Both conserved end residues are part of each CDR3. Fields, in order: D gene, J gene, clone size, V gene, CDR3 protein, CDR3 DNA. A D gene is named only where the DNA matches it firmly. Not all rows give a size; the values are once, few, many and, for expanded clones, a class.

NA TRBJ2-7 NA TRBV6-1 CASSDINYEQYF TGTGCCAGCAGTGACATCAACTACGAGCAGTACTTC
TRBD1 TRBJ2-1 NA TRBV28 CASSLVTGIRTNEQFF TGTGCCAGCAGTTTGGTGACAGGGATTCGTACCAATGAGCAGTTCTTC
NA TRBJ1-3 NA TRBV5-5 CASSFGGSSGNTIYF TGTGCCAGCAGCTTCGGGGGATCGTCTGGAAACACCATATATTTT
NA TRBJ1-4 NA TRBV6-5 CASSYQRANEKLFF TGTGCCAGCAGTTATCAGAGGGCTAATGAAAAACTGTTTTTT
NA TRBJ1-5 NA TRBV6-6 CASSQQGYQPQHF TGTGCCAGCAGCCAACAGGGTTATCAGCCCCAGCATTTT
NA TRBJ2-5 NA TRBV5-1 CASSSMGSGQETQYF TGCGCCAGCAGCTCGATGGGGAGCGGCCAAGAGACCCAGTACTTC
TRBD1 TRBJ1-2 NA TRBV7-9 CASSLVTGSGYTF TGTGCCAGCAGCTTAGTGACAGGGAGCGGCTACACCTTC
NA TRBJ1-5 NA TRBV28 CASRHPPGLNQPQHF TGTGCCAGCAGACACCCTCCGGGTCTCAATCAGCCCCAGCATTTT
TRBD1 TRBJ1-3 NA TRBV16 CASSQSTGRNTIYF TGTGCCAGCAGCCAATCGACAGGGAGAAACACCATATATTTT
TRBD1 TRBJ2-7 NA TRBV7-9 CASIYTGTGSYEQYF TGTGCCAGCATCTATACCGGGACAGGCTCCTACGAGCAGTACTTC
TRBD2 TRBJ2-4 NA TRBV6-6 CASSSEREWKNSQYF TGTGCCAGCAGTTCCGAGCGGGAGTGGAAAAACAGTCAGTACTTC
TRBD2 TRBJ2-3 NA TRBV7-2 CASSPGLAVFTDTQYF TGTGCCAGCAGCCCCGGACTAGCGGTTTTCACAGATACGCAGTATTTT
NA TRBJ2-7 NA TRBV21-1 CASSKARTGTGDYEQYF TGTGCCAGCAGCAAAGCCAGAACCGGGACAGGGGATTACGAGCAGTACTTC
NA TRBJ1-1 NA TRBV6-1 CASSEGPGQKRYNTEAFF TGTGCCAGCAGTGAAGGGCCGGGACAAAAGCGGTACAACACTGAAGCTTTCTTT
NA TRBJ1-5 NA TRBV27 CASSFRGQPQHF TGTGCCAGCAGTTTTCGGGGTCAGCCCCAGCATTTT
NA TRBJ2-1 NA TRBV5-8 CASSLGPGHRYNEQFF TGTGCCAGCAGCTTGGGGCCGGGACACAGATACAATGAGCAGTTCTTC
TRBD1 TRBJ1-6 once TRBV7-8 CASSVRGHGTANSPLHF TGTGCCAGCAGCGTTAGGGGGCACGGGACGGCCAATTCACCCCTCCACTTT
TRBD1 TRBJ1-2 NA TRBV7-9 CASSLGQGVYGYTF TGTGCCAGCAGCTTAGGACAGGGGGTTTATGGCTACACCTTC